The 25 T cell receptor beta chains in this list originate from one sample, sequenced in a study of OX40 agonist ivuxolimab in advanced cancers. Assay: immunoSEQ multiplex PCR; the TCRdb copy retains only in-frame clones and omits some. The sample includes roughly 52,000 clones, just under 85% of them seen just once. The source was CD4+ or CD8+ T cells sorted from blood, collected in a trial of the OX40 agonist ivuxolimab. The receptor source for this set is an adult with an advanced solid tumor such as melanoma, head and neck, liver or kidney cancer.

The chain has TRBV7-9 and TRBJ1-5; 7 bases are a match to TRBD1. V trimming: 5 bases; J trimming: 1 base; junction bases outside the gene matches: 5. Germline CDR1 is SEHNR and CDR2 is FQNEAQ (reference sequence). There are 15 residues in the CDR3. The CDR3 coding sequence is TGTGCCAGCAGCCGACAGGGACAAAGCAATCAGCCCCAGCATTTT. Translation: CASSRQGQSNQPQHF.

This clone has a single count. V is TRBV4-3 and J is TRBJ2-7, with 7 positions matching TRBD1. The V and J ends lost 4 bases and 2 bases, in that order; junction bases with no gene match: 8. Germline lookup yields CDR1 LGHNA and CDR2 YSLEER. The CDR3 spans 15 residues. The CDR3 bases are TGCGCCAGCAGCCGAGATGTGACAGGGACCTACGAGCAGTACTTC. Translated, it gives CASSRDVTGTYEQYF.

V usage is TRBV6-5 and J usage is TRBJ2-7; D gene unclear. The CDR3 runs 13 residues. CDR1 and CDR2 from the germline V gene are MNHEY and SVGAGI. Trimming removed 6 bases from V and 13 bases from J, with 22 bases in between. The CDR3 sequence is CASRPDPGGVSYF. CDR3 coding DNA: TGTGCCAGCAGGCCAGACCCTGGTGGGGTATCATACTTC.

In DNA, the CDR3 is TGCGCCAGCAGCTTTATGCCTGGGACAGGGAAGGGAAATGAGCAGTTCTTC. Its protein product is CASSFMPGTGKGNEQFF. The chain carries TRBV5-1 and TRBJ2-1; 9 bases map to TRBD1. The CDR3 spans 17 residues. CDR1 and CDR2 from the germline V gene are SGHRS and YFSETQ. V lost 2 bases and J lost 7; bases outside the gene matches: 13.

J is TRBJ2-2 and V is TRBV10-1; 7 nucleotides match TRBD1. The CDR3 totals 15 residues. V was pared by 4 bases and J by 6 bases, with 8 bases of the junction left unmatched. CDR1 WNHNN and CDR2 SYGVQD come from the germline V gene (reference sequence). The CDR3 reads CASSGGGQAAGELFF. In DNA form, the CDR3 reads TGCGCCAGCAGTGGGGGTGGACAGGCGGCCGGGGAGCTGTTTTTT.

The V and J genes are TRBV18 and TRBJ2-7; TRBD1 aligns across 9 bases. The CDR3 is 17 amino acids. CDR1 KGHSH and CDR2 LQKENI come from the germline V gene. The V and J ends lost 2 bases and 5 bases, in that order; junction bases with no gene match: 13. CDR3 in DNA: TGTGCCAGCTCACCAGGGGGGGGACAGGGCCAAGGAAACGAGCAGTACTTC. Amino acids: CASSPGGGQGQGNEQYF. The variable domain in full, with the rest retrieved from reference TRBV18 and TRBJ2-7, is NAGVMQNPRHLVRRRGQEARLRCSPMKGHSHVYWYRQLPEEGLKFMVYLQKENIIDESGMPKERFSAEFPKEGPSILRIQQVVRGDSAAYFCASSPGGGQGQGNEQYFGPGTRLTVT.

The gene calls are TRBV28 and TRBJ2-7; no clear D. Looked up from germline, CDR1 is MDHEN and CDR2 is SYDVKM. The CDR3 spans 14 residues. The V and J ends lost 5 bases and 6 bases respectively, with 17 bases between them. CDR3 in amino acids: CASSADRLRPEQYF. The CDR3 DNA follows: TGTGCCAGCAGTGCGGATCGACTCCGGCCCGAGCAGTACTTC.

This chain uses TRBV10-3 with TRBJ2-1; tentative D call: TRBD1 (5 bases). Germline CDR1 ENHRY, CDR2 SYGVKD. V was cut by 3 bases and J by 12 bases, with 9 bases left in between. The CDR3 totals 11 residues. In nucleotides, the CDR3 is TGTGCCATCAGTGAAGGGGTAGGGCAGTTCTTC. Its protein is CAISEGVGQFF.

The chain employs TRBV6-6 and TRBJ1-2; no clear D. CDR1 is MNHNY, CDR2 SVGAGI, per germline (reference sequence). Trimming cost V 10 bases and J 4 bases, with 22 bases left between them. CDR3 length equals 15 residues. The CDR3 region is CAIERGRGYSYGYTF. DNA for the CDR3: TGTGCCATTGAGCGTGGGCGGGGATATAGCTATGGCTACACCTTC.

The CDR3 sequence is CASSRIDSYEQYF. In DNA form, the CDR3 reads TGTGCCAGCAGCCGGATAGACAGCTACGAGCAGTACTTC. This sequence joins TRBV13 and TRBJ2-7; perhaps TRBD1 as D (5 bases). Trimming took off 5 bases at V and 3 bases at J, with 11 bases between the two ends. The CDR3 loop spans 13 amino acids. The germline V gene has CDR1 PRHDT and CDR2 FYEKMQ (reference sequence). Full variable domain (outside the CDR3, taken from reference TRBV13 and TRBJ2-7): AAGVIQSPRHLIKEKRETATLKCYPIPRHDTVYWYQQGPGQDPQFLISFYEKMQSDKGSIPDRFSAQQFSDYHSELNMSSLELGDSALYFCASSRIDSYEQYFGPGTRLTVT.

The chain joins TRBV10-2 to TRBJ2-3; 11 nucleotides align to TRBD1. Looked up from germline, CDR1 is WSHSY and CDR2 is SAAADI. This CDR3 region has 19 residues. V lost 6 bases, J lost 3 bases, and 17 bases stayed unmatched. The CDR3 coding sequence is TGCGCCAGCAGACTTGGGACAGGGGGTTATGAAAGTGCGACAGATACGCAGTATTTT. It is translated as CASRLGTGGYESATDTQYF.

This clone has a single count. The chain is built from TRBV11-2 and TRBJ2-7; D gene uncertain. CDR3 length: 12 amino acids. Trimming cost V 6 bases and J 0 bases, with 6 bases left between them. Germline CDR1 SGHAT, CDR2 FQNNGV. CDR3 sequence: CASSGSSYEQYF. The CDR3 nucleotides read TGTGCCAGCAGTGGAAGCTCCTACGAGCAGTACTTC.

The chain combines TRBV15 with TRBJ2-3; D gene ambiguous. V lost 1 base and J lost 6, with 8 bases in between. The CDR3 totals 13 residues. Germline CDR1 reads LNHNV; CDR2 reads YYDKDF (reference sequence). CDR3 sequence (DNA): TGTGCCACCAGCAGAGGCCCGTCCGATACGCAGTATTTT. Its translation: CATSRGPSDTQYF.

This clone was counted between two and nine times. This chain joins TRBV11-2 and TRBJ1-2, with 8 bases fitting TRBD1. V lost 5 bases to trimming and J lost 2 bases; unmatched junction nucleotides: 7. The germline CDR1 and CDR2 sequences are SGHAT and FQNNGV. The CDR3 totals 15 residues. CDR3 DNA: TGTGCCAGCAGCGGACGGACAGGGAACAACTATGGCTACACCTTC. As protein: CASSGRTGNNYGYTF.

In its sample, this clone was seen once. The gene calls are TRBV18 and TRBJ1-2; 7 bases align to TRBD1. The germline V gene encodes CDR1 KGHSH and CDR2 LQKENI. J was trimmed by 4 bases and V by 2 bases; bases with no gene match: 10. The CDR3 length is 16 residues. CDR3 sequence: CASSPSSQGGGYGYTF. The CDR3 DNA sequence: TGTGCCAGCTCACCAAGTTCGCAGGGGGGAGGCTATGGCTACACCTTC.

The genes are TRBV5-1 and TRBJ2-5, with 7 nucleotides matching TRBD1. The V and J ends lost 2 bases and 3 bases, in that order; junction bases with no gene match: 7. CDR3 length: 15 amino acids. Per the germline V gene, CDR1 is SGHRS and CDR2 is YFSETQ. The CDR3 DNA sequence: TGCGCCAGCAGCTTCCAGTCAGACAGGGAAGAGACCCAGTACTTC. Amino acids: CASSFQSDREETQYF. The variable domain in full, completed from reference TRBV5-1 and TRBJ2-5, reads KAGVTQTPRYLIKTRGQQVTLSCSPISGHRSVSWYQQTPGQGLQFLFEYFSETQRNKGNFPGRFSGRQFSNSRSEMNVSTLELGDSALYLCASSFQSDREETQYFGPGTRLLVL.

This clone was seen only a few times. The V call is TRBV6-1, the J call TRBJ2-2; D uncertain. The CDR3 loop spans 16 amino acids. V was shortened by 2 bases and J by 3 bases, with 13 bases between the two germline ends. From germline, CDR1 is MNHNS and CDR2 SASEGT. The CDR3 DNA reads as TGTGCCAGCAGTGAACTAGTGGGGTCACACACCGGGGAGCTGTTTTTT. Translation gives CASSELVGSHTGELFF.

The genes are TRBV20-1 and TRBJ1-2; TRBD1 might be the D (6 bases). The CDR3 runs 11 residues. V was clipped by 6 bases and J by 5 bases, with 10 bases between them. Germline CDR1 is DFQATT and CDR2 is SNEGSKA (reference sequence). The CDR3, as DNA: TGCAGTGCAAGGGGGGGTTATGGCTACACCTTC. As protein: CSARGGYGYTF.

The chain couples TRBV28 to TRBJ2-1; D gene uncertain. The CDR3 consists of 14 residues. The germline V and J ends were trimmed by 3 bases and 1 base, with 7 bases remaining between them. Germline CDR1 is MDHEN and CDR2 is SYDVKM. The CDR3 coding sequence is TGTGCCAGCAGTTTCTTGGGGTCCTACAATGAGCAGTTCTTC. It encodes CASSFLGSYNEQFF. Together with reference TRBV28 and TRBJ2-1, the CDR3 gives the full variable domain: DVKVTQSSRYLVKRTGEKVFLECVQDMDHENMFWYRQDPGLGLRLIYFSYDVKMKEKGDIPEGYSVSREKKERFSLILESASTNQTSMYLCASSFLGSYNEQFFGPGTRLTVL.

The CDR3 region has the DNA TGTGCCAGCAGCTTGAGCAGGACTTATTACGAGCAGTACTTC. This gives the protein CASSLSRTYYEQYF. The chain employs TRBV7-9 and TRBJ2-7; TRBD2 is a possible D gene (5 bases). With 3 bases removed from V and 4 bases from J, the gap between germline ends came to 13 bases. The CDR3 has 14 amino acids. Germline CDR1 is SEHNR and CDR2 is FQNEAQ (reference sequence).

CDR3 coding DNA: TGTGCCAGCAGCTGGGCATCGGAAACCGGGGAGCTGTTTTTT. It yields the protein CASSWASETGELFF. The chain employs TRBV7-2 and TRBJ2-2; D is unresolved. This CDR3 has 14 residues. From germline, CDR1 is SGHTA and CDR2 FQGNSA. Trimming cost V 4 bases and J 5 bases, with 11 bases left between them.

DNA for the CDR3: TGCGCCAGCAGCTTAGGAGCGGGGGACTACGAGCAGTACTTC. It specifies CASSLGAGDYEQYF. The J gene is TRBJ2-7, the V gene TRBV5-1, with 8 bases lining up with TRBD2. This CDR3 contains 14 residues. Germline V gives CDR1 SGHRS, CDR2 YFSETQ. V shed 2 bases and J 3 bases; nucleotides not matched to a gene: 4.

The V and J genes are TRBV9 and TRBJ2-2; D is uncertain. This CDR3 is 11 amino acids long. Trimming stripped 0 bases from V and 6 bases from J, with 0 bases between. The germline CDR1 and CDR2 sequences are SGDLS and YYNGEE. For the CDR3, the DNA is TGTGCCAGCAGCGTAGCCGGGGAGCTGTTTTTT. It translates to CASSVAGELFF.

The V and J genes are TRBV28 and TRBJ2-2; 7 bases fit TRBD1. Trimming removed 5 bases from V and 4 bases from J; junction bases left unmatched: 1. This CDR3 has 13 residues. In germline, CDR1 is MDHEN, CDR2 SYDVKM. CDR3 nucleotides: TGTGCCAGCAGTCGGGACAGCACCGGGGAGCTGTTTTTT. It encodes CASSRDSTGELFF.

This chain's CDR3 is CASSPRGPGLDEQFF. As DNA, the CDR3 is TGTGCCAGCTCACCACGAGGACCCGGGTTGGATGAGCAGTTCTTC. V is TRBV18 and J is TRBJ2-1, with no clear D. This CDR3 is built from 15 residues. Germline V lookup: CDR1 KGHSH, CDR2 LQKENI. Deletions cut 1 base from V and 8 bases from J, with 15 bases between.